The T cell receptor beta chain under discussion was sequenced for a study of blood T cell repertoires in COVID-19. Study in general: Sample material is recorded as cDNA or gDNA derived from T cells, B-cell-depleted T cells, or PBMCs.

This CDR3 region has 17 residues. The trim removed 2 bases at V and 3 bases at J, leaving 8 bases unmatched. The germline CDR1 and CDR2 sequences are SGHRS and YFSETQ. The data were produced by immunoSEQ multiplex PCR, yet TCRdb's version contains in-frame clones alone and is incomplete. The data show about 190,000 clones, about 88% seen once. The sample comprised PBMCs or T cells enriched from blood (not recorded which). V usage is TRBV5-1 and J usage is TRBJ1-3, with 10 positions matching TRBD1. The TCR comes from a woman in her twenties or thirties who had recovered from COVID-19. The CDR3 bases are TGCGCCAGCAGCTTACTGCGACAGGGGGCTGTTGGAAACACCATATATTTT. Its protein product is CASSLLRQGAVGNTIYF.